In its sample, the clone carrying this T cell receptor beta chain was seen a few times. Sequencing used immunoSEQ multiplex PCR; TCRdb keeps in-frame clones, though not all of them. Of about 62,000 clones listed, 85% are singletons. The data were obtained in a study of OX40 agonist ivuxolimab in advanced cancers. Study information: Partial responses were seen in three patients, one with hepatocellular carcinoma and two with cutaneous melanoma.

V dropped 4 bases and J dropped 0; count of bases not matched to a gene: 3. Germline V CDR1 and CDR2: MNHNS, SASEGT. The CDR3 loop spans 15 amino acids. This receptor was taken from an adult with an advanced solid tumor such as melanoma, head and neck, liver or kidney cancer. Sequencing used CD4+ or CD8+ T cells sorted from blood, obtained in a trial of the OX40 agonist ivuxolimab. V is TRBV6-1 and J is TRBJ1-3; 7 bases are a match to TRBD1. The CDR3 DNA follows: TGTGCCAGCAGTGGGGACAGAGTCTCTGGAAACACCATATATTTT. Translated, it gives CASSGDRVSGNTIYF.